The 23 T cell receptor beta chains below come from one sample, sequenced in a study of T-cell memory formation after mild COVID-19. TCRdb fed the 5' RACE reads into MiXCR, producing one record per CDR3 protein. The sample records 250,000 or so distinct CDR3 sequences, roughly 10% being singletons. Sequences were obtained from PBMCs or a T cell subset sorted from them (not recorded which). The receptors were sampled from a man younger than 35 who had mild COVID-19 (a few samples of this study predate the infection). Cell type and time point are not known.

This clonotype has a handful of counts. J is TRBJ2-5 and V is TRBV20-1, with D possibly matching TRBD1 (7 bases). The CDR3 consists of 12 residues. The V gene's germline CDR1 is DFQATT and CDR2 SNEGSKA (reference sequence). The V gene lost 2 bases and the J gene lost 4 bases, with 8 bases spanning the gap. The CDR3 DNA follows: TGCAGTGCTAGACAGGGGGGAGAGACCCAGTACTTC. Translating it yields CSARQGGETQYF.

This chain uses TRBV5-1 with TRBJ2-3; D call uncertain. Between the trimmed V and J ends, which lost 5 bases and 0 bases, there was a span of 7 bases. The germline CDR1 and CDR2 sequences are SGHRS and YFSETQ. CDR3 length equals 13 residues. CDR3 DNA sequence: TGCGCCAGCAGGCCCGATAGCACAGATACGCAGTATTTT. Translating gives CASRPDSTDTQYF.

At least ten counts were recorded for this clonotype. The rearrangement joins TRBV7-2 to TRBJ2-7; 7 nucleotides line up with TRBD2. Germline V gene data show CDR1 as SGHTA and CDR2 as FQGNSA. J gave up 7 bases and V 1 base, and 4 bases lay outside the gene matches. This CDR3 region has 13 residues. CDR3 protein: CASSLERGREQYF. The CDR3 bases are TGTGCCAGCAGCTTAGAGCGGGGACGAGAGCAGTACTTC.

This clonotype was observed a few times. The chain couples TRBV7-2 to TRBJ1-3; TRBD1 might be the D (5 bases). Between the trimmed V and J ends, which lost 2 bases and 2 bases, there was a span of 10 bases. The germline V gene encodes CDR1 SGHTA and CDR2 FQGNSA. The CDR3 length is 15 residues. CDR3 region: CASSLPRTTGNTIYF. DNA of the CDR3: TGTGCCAGCAGCTTACCGAGGACAACTGGAAACACCATATATTTT.

The chain couples TRBV18 to TRBJ1-2, with D tentatively TRBD1 (5 bases). Trimming left V 1 base short and J 4 bases short, with 10 bases between. This CDR3 has 14 amino acids. The germline V gene encodes CDR1 KGHSH and CDR2 LQKENI. The CDR3: CASSPRAGTYGYTF. Here the CDR3 DNA reads TGTGCCAGCTCACCACGGGCGGGGACCTATGGCTACACCTTC.

This clonotype was seen a handful of times. The J gene is TRBJ1-1, the V gene TRBV15; D not certain. With 8 bases removed from V and 1 base from J, the gap between germline ends came to 11 bases. There are 13 residues in the CDR3. Germline values: CDR1 LNHNV, CDR2 YYDKDF (reference sequence). The CDR3 protein is CATATQSNTEAFF. In DNA form, the CDR3 reads TGTGCCACCGCCACCCAATCGAACACTGAAGCTTTCTTT.

The V and J genes are TRBV20-1 and TRBJ1-4; D perhaps matches TRBD1 (6 bases). V lost 3 bases to trimming and J lost 7 bases, with 18 bases between them. Germline CDR1 DFQATT, CDR2 SNEGSKA (reference sequence). The CDR3 runs 15 residues. Here the CDR3 reads CSASYESGAVEKLFF. As DNA, the CDR3 is TGCAGTGCTAGTTACGAGTCGGGGGCGGTTGAAAAACTGTTTTTT.

In this sample, this clonotype turned up once. This chain links TRBV19 with TRBJ1-5; D uncertain. The CDR3 is 17 residues long. Germline CDR1 and CDR2: LNHDA and SQIVND (reference sequence). Trimming pared 1 base from V and 0 bases from J, leaving 13 bases between. The CDR3 region has the DNA TGTGCCAGTAGTATAGTTGGAGGTTGGGATAGCAATCAGCCCCAGCATTTT. Protein sequence: CASSIVGGWDSNQPQHF.

V usage is TRBV5-5 and J usage is TRBJ2-5; no reliable D call. The V end was cut by 5 bases, the J end by 7 bases, with 12 bases between. Per germline, CDR1 SGHKS and CDR2 YYEKEE (reference sequence). This CDR3 contains 12 residues. The CDR3 DNA sequence: TGTGCCAGCAGGGCAGGCCTGGGGACCCAGTACTTC. Amino acids: CASRAGLGTQYF.

The gene calls are TRBV24-1 and TRBJ2-5; D gene ambiguous. Germline lookup yields CDR1 KGHDR and CDR2 SFDVKD. Trimming removed 3 bases from V and 5 bases from J, with 3 bases in between. The CDR3 is 11 residues long. The CDR3 is CATSDRETQYF. Here the CDR3 DNA reads TGTGCCACCAGTGATCGGGAGACCCAGTACTTC.

The gene calls are TRBV6-2 or TRBV6-3 and TRBJ2-1; possibly TRBD2 for D (5 bases). This CDR3 spans 15 amino acids. The V and J ends lost 4 bases and 2 bases respectively, with 12 bases between them. Germline V gene data show CDR1 as MNHEY and CDR2 as SVGEGT. The CDR3 nucleotides are TGTGCCAGCAGTTCCGAGCGGACCGCCTACAATGAGCAGTTCTTC. Translating it yields CASSSERTAYNEQFF.

Only a few counts were recorded for this clonotype. The J gene is TRBJ2-7, the V gene TRBV13, with 8 bases lining up with TRBD2. Germline assignment: CDR1 PRHDT and CDR2 FYEKMQ (reference sequence). The CDR3 covers 16 residues. The J segment lost 0 bases and the V segment lost 5 bases, leaving 9 bases of the junction unmatched. DNA for the CDR3: TGTGCCAGCAGCCCCCCGATAGCGGGGACCTCCTACGAGCAGTACTTC. Its translation: CASSPPIAGTSYEQYF.

The chain carries TRBV29-1 and TRBJ2-5, with D unclear. Germline CDR1 and CDR2: SQVTM and ANQGSEA. The CDR3 runs 10 residues. Trimming shortened V by 7 bases and J by 4 bases, and 7 bases separated the two germline ends. Here the CDR3 DNA reads TGCAGCGATATGAGAGAGACCCAGTACTTC. Protein sequence: CSDMRETQYF.

The gene calls are TRBV19 and TRBJ2-1; tentatively, D is TRBD2 (6 bases). V dropped 9 bases and J dropped 0 bases, with 15 bases sitting between them. CDR1 is LNHDA and CDR2 is SQIVND in the germline V gene (reference sequence). There are 15 residues in the CDR3. The CDR3 protein is CASRRAGRSYNEQFF. The CDR3 DNA reads as TGTGCCAGCCGTAGGGCGGGGCGCTCCTACAATGAGCAGTTCTTC.

V usage is TRBV20-1 and J usage is TRBJ2-2; no firm D call. Germline V CDR1 and CDR2: DFQATT, SNEGSKA (reference sequence). This CDR3 region has 12 residues. Trimming took off 4 bases at V and 4 bases at J, with 7 bases between the two ends. The CDR3 DNA is TGCAGTGCTACGACCCTCACCGGGGAGCTGTTTTTT. Protein: CSATTLTGELFF.

This clonotype came up many times. V gene TRBV7-3 combines with J gene TRBJ2-1; D is ambiguous. Germline assignment: CDR1 SGHTA and CDR2 FQGTGA. V lost 0 bases and J lost 10, with 7 bases in between. There are 12 residues in the CDR3. The CDR3 sequence: CASSLTEGEQFF. DNA for the CDR3: TGTGCCAGCAGCTTAACGGAAGGGGAGCAGTTCTTC.

The rearrangement joins TRBV10-1 to TRBJ2-1; 11 bases map to TRBD1. This CDR3 is 16 amino acids long. From germline, CDR1 is WNHNN and CDR2 SYGVQD (reference sequence). V was clipped by 6 bases and J by 0 bases; unmatched bases: 4. CDR3 nucleotide sequence: TGCGCCAGCAGCTCCGGGACAGGGGGCTCCTACAATGAGCAGTTCTTC. Residues: CASSSGTGGSYNEQFF.

In this sample, this clonotype turned up a few times. This chain uses TRBV20-1 with TRBJ1-1, with TRBD1 matching 8 bases. Germline V gene sequence: CDR1 DFQATT, CDR2 SNEGSKA (reference sequence). The CDR3 is 13 residues long. Trimming removed 6 bases from V and 10 bases from J; junction bases left unmatched: 13. The CDR3 reads CSADDDRGLVAFF. As DNA, the CDR3 is TGCAGTGCGGATGACGACAGGGGCTTAGTAGCTTTCTTT.

This clonotype has just a few counts. The chain couples TRBV12-5 to TRBJ2-7; unclear D gene. This CDR3 has 10 amino acids. V lost 2 bases and J lost 5, with 1 base in between. CDR1 and CDR2 from the germline V gene are LGHNT and FRNRAP. As DNA, the CDR3 is TGTGCTAGTGGTTTGCACGAGCAGTACTTC. This encodes CASGLHEQYF.

The DNA for the CDR3 is TGTGCCAGCAGATGGGACAGCGCGAACACCGGGGAGCTGTTTTTT. As protein: CASRWDSANTGELFF. V is TRBV6-5 and J is TRBJ2-2; 7 bases align to TRBD1. CDR1 and CDR2 from the germline V gene are MNHEY and SVGAGI. V lost 6 bases, J lost 0 bases, and 4 bases stayed unmatched. The length of the CDR3 is 15 residues.

This clonotype was seen at least ten times. This chain joins TRBV27 and TRBJ2-1; the D gene is possibly TRBD1 (5 bases). Germline V CDR1 and CDR2: MNHEY, SMNVEV (reference sequence). The V and J ends lost 8 bases and 7 bases respectively, with 12 bases between them. The CDR3 is made up of 12 amino acids. The CDR3 loop is CASAQGRNEQFF. CDR3 nucleotide sequence: TGTGCCAGCGCCCAGGGTCGTAATGAGCAGTTCTTC.

A few counts support this clonotype. This CDR3 reads CASSERGAQETQYF. For the CDR3, the DNA is TGTGCCAGCAGTGAGCGGGGGGCGCAAGAGACCCAGTACTTC. The chain joins TRBV7-3 to TRBJ2-5; 9 bases line up with TRBD2. The V gene end was trimmed by 6 bases and the J gene end by 2 bases; junction bases not matched to a gene: 4. The germline gives CDR1 SGHTA, CDR2 FQGTGA. The CDR3 totals 14 residues.

The chain links TRBV21-1 to TRBJ2-7; the D call of TRBD1 is as the table states it, not checked on the DNA. TRBV21-1 is a documented pseudogene. The CDR3 has 17 amino acids. In DNA, the CDR3 is TGTGCCAGCAGCAGAAGAGCCCCCCATAGGAGCTCCTACGAGCAGTACGTC. Its translation is CASSRRAPHRSSYEQYV.